The clone carrying this T cell receptor (beta chain) was counted between two and nine times. The antigen is not known. This sample is drawn from a study of response to subunit inactivated influenza vaccine. Study-wide findings and caveats: The authors suggested that every seasonal influenza vaccination recruits few new T cells.

TCRdb re-called the RT-PCR reads with MiXCR, one entry per CDR3 protein. The sample holds about 530,000 distinct CDR3 sequences, roughly 13% seen once. Sample: PBMCs from blood, taken more than 35 days after vaccination. This TCR came from a man aged 45 to 65 who received an inactivated influenza vaccine.

The CDR3 sequence: CASSAWTSGRYEQYF. The CDR3 coding sequence is TGTGCCAGCAGTGCCTGGACTAGCGGGAGGTACGAGCAGTACTTC. The rearrangement joins TRBV6-1 to TRBJ2-7, with 14 bases aligning to TRBD2. Trimming at V came to 4 bases and at J to 4 bases, leaving 3 bases not matched to a gene. This CDR3 comprises 15 residues. Germline V gives CDR1 MNHNS, CDR2 SASEGT.